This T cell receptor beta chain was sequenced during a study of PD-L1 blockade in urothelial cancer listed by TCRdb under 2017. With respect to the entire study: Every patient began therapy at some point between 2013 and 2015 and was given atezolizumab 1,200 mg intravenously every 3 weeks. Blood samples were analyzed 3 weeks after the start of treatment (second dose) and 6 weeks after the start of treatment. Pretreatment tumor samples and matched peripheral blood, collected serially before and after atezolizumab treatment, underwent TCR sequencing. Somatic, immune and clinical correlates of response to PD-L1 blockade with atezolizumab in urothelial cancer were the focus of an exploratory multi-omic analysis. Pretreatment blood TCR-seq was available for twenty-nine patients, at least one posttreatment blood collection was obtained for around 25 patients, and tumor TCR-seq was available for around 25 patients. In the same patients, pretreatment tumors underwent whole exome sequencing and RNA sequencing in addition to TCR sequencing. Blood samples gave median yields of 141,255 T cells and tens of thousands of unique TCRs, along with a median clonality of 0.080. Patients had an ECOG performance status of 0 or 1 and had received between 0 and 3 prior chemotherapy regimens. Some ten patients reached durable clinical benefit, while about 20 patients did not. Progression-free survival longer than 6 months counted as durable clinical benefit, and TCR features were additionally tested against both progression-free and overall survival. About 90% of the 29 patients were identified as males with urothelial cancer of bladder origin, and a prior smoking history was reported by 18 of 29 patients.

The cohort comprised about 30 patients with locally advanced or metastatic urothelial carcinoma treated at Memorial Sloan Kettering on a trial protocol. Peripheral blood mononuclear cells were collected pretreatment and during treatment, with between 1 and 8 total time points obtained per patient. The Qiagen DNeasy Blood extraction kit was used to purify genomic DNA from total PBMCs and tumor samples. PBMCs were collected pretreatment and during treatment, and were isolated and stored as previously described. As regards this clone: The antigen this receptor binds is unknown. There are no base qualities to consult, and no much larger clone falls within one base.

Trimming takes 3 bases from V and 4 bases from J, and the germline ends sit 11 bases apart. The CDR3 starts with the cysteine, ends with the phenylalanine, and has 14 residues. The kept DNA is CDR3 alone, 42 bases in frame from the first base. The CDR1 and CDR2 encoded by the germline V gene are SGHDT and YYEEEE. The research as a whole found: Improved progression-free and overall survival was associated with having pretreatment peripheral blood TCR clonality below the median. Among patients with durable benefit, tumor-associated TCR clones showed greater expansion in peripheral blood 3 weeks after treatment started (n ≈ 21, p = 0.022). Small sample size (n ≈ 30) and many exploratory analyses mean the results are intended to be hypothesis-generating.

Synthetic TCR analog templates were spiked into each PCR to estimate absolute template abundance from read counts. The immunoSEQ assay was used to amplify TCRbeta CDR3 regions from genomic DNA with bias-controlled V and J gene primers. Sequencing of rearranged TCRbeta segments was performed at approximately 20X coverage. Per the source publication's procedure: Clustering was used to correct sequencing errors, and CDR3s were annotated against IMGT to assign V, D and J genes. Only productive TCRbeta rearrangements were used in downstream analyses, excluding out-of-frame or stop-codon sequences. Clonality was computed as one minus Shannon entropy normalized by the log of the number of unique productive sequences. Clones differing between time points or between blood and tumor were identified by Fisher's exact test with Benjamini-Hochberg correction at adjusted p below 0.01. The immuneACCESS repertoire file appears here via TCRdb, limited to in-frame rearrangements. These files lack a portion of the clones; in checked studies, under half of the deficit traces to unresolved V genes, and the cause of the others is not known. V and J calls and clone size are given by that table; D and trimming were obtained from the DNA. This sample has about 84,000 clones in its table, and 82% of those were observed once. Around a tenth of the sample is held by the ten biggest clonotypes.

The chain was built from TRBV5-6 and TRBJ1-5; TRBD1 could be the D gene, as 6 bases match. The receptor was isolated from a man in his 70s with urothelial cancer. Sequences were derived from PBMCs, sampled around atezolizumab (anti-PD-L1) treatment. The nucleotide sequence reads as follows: TGTGCCAGCAGCTACGGACAGTCTAATCAGCCCCAGCATTTT. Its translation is CASSYGQSNQPQHF.